The rows below give T cell receptor beta chains drawn from one sample of a study of Ad26.COV2.S vaccination and SARS-CoV-2 variants. The repertoire was sequenced with immunoSEQ multiplex PCR; TCRdb's copy has only in-frame clones and lacks some. The sample lists fewer than 500,000 clones, 89% seen once, with approximately 2.5% in the top ten. Specimen: peripheral blood, collected in a trial of Ad26.COV2.S vaccine versus placebo. The receptor source for this set is a person between 18 and 59 years old who received the Ad26.COV2.S COVID-19 vaccine or a placebo. The CDR3 runs from the conserved cysteine through the conserved F or W. A D gene is named only where the DNA matches it firmly. Clone sizes are given selectively: once, few, many, or a class where the clone is expanded.

d_gene: TRBD1; abundance: once; v_gene: TRBV5-6; j_gene: TRBJ1-5; CDR3nt: TGTGCCAGCAGCCCGGGACAGAGCAATCAGCCCCAGCATTTT; CDR3aa: CASSPGQSNQPQHF
d_gene: TRBD2; abundance: NA; v_gene: TRBV24-1; j_gene: TRBJ2-3; CDR3nt: TGTGCCACCAGTCGGGGGGGCGTTTCAACAGATACGCAGTATTTT; CDR3aa: CATSRGGVSTDTQYF
d_gene: TRBD1; abundance: few; v_gene: TRBV7-9; j_gene: TRBJ1-1; CDR3nt: TGTGCCAGCAGCGGACAGGGGGGCACTGAAGCTTTCTTT; CDR3aa: CASSGQGGTEAFF
d_gene: NA; abundance: NA; v_gene: TRBV9; j_gene: TRBJ2-3; CDR3nt: TGTGCCAGCAGCGTAGAGGGGACCGGCGGGCCGTATTTT; CDR3aa: CASSVEGTGGPYF
d_gene: NA; abundance: once; v_gene: TRBV11-2; j_gene: TRBJ2-3; CDR3nt: TGTGCCAGCAGCTTGATCTCCCCCCTTCTAACTGGAGATACGCAGTATTTT; CDR3aa: CASSLISPLLTGDTQYF
d_gene: NA; abundance: NA; v_gene: TRBV4-1; j_gene: TRBJ2-5; CDR3nt: TGCGCCAGCAGCCGCGGGGGCGTAAGAGTTCAAGAGACCCAGTACTTC; CDR3aa: CASSRGGVRVQETQYF
d_gene: NA; abundance: NA; v_gene: TRBV7-2; j_gene: TRBJ1-5; CDR3nt: TGTGCCAGCAGCTTGAGCAATCAGCCCCAGCATTTT; CDR3aa: CASSLSNQPQHF
d_gene: NA; abundance: NA; v_gene: TRBV29-1; j_gene: TRBJ2-3; CDR3nt: TGCACCGGGCGGGGTGGGGCAGATACGCAGTATTTT; CDR3aa: CTGRGGADTQYF
d_gene: NA; abundance: NA; v_gene: TRBV28; j_gene: TRBJ2-7; CDR3nt: TGTGCCAGCAGCCCAGCGACAAGGGACTCCTACGAGCAGTACTTC; CDR3aa: CASSPATRDSYEQYF
d_gene: NA; abundance: NA; v_gene: TRBV3-1/TRBV3-2; j_gene: TRBJ1-5; CDR3nt: TGTGCCAGCAGTCCTACAGGGAATCAGCCCCAGCATTTT; CDR3aa: CASSPTGNQPQHF